These 11 T cell receptor beta chains came from one sample sequenced in a study of spatial heterogeneity in lung cancer. Stated time point: sample taken at primary tumor resection. Findings and caveats of the study: It was found that expanded intratumoral alpha and beta TCR counts tracked tumor mutation counts.

TCRdb re-derived calls from the 5' RACE reads in MiXCR, one entry per CDR3 protein. The table lists 9,500 to 13,000 distinct CDR3 sequences, 9.5% to 15% of them singletons, with over 9.5% in the top ten. The antigens these receptors bind are not known. The starting material was lung tumor tissue, obtained at surgery. The receptors were gathered from a male donor with early-stage non-small cell lung cancer.

By share of the sample, this clonotype is medium-sized. The library was prepared for alpha chains; this beta chain is a stray read, so its frequency means little. This chain links TRBV29-1 with TRBJ2-5, with 10 bases lining up with TRBD1. Trimming removed 6 bases from V and 2 bases from J; junction bases left unmatched: 3. The CDR3 loop spans 13 amino acids. CDR1 is SQVTM, CDR2 ANQGSEA, per germline. The CDR3 region is CSVGQGGQETQYF. CDR3 coding DNA: TGCAGCGTCGGACAGGGGGGGCAAGAGACCCAGTACTTC.

This clonotype ranks as medium-sized. Found in a library prepared for alpha chains, this beta chain is an off-target read, and its abundance has little meaning. The chain carries TRBV28 and TRBJ1-5; 8 bases fit TRBD1. Germline V gene data show CDR1 as MDHEN and CDR2 as SYDVKM. The CDR3 extends over 12 amino acids. Trimming at V came to 5 bases and at J to 11 bases, leaving 5 bases not matched to a gene. CDR3 protein: CASSTGGTAQHF. Written as DNA, the CDR3 is TGTGCCAGCAGTACAGGGGGGACGGCCCAGCATTTT.

This clonotype is classed as medium-sized (0.01 to 0.1%). A library prepared for alpha chains yielded this beta chain as an off-target read; its size is of little meaning. The chain employs TRBV9 and TRBJ2-3, with TRBD2 as a possible D gene (6 bases). V gave up 0 bases and J gave up 2 bases, with 13 bases separating them. This CDR3 is built from 16 residues. Germline values: CDR1 SGDLS, CDR2 YYNGEE. CDR3 protein: CASSVGVGGLTDTQYF. The CDR3 coding sequence is TGTGCCAGCAGCGTAGGTGTGGGAGGTCTCACAGATACGCAGTATTTT.

This clonotype has at least ten counts. The library was prepared for alpha chains; this beta chain is a stray read, so its frequency means little. J is TRBJ2-7 and V is TRBV11-1; D possibly corresponds to TRBD2 (6 bases). V was cut by 6 bases and J by 1 base, with 13 bases left in between. The length of the CDR3 is 14 residues. Germline V gives CDR1 SGHAT, CDR2 FQDESV (reference sequence). In nucleotides, the CDR3 is TGTGCCAGCAGTACGGGAGACCCGTCCTACGAGCAGTACTTC. This translates into CASSTGDPSYEQYF. The full variable domain, its missing parts supplied by reference TRBV11-1 and TRBJ2-7, is EAEVAQSPRYKITEKSQAVAFWCDPISGHATLYWYRQILGQGPELLVQFQDESVVDDSQLPKDRFSAERLKGVDSTLKIQPAELGDSAMYLCASSTGDPSYEQYFGPGTRLTVT.

This clonotype was recorded many times. For a library built for alpha chains, this beta chain is a stray read; little rests on its size. This chain links TRBV5-1 with TRBJ1-1, with 10 bases fitting TRBD1. With 4 bases clipped from V and 6 bases from J, the junction kept 6 bases outside the gene matches. Germline CDR1 is SGHRS and CDR2 is YFSETQ. The CDR3 runs to 14 residues. The CDR3 DNA reads TGCGCCAGCAGCGGGGGGACAGGGGTCGCTGAAGCTTTCTTT. Its protein product is CASSGGTGVAEAFF. The full variable domain, in which reference TRBV5-1 and TRBJ1-1 provide the parts outside the CDR3, is KAGVTQTPRYLIKTRGQQVTLSCSPISGHRSVSWYQQTPGQGLQFLFEYFSETQRNKGNFPGRFSGRQFSNSRSEMNVSTLELGDSALYLCASSGGTGVAEAFFGQGTRLTVV.

Points on this clonotype: This beta chain came through as a stray read in a library set up for alpha chains, and its size says little. The rearrangement joins TRBV2 to TRBJ1-4, with unresolved D. The CDR3 has 14 amino acids. The germline V gene has CDR1 SNHLY and CDR2 FYNNEI. Trimming removed 4 bases at V and 11 bases at J, with 17 bases between. CDR3 protein: CASSVGPLQGKLFF. The CDR3 region has the DNA TGTGCCAGCAGTGTTGGGCCTCTCCAAGGGAAACTGTTTTTT.

By share, this clonotype counts as medium-sized. This beta chain is an off-target read within a library intended for alpha chains, so its frequency means little. The rearrangement joins TRBV12-3 or TRBV12-4 to TRBJ1-1; a possible D gene is TRBD1 (5 bases). CDR3 length: 13 residues. The V end lost 10 bases, the J end lost 9 bases, and 21 bases lay between the germline ends. The CDR3, as DNA: TGTGCCACCGTAGGGGCAGGGAGAGGAAAAGCTTTCTTT. Amino acids: CATVGAGRGKAFF.

This clonotype turned up a few times. A much larger clone differs by one base, so this may be a read error. Since it is a stray read in a library aimed at alpha chains, this beta chain has a size that is not meaningful. This chain joins TRBV12-3 or TRBV12-4 and TRBJ1-5; D possibly corresponds to TRBD1 (6 bases). Trimming removed 6 bases from V and 7 bases from J, with 22 bases in between. CDR3 length: 16 residues. The CDR3 reads CASSPTGQFLGQPQHF. The CDR3 DNA sequence: TGTGCCAGCAGCCCCACGGGACAATTCCTTGGGCAGCCCCAGCATTTT.

This clonotype was seen at least ten times. For a library built for alpha chains, this beta chain is a stray read; little rests on its size. CDR3 sequence reads: CASSLGGDYRYNEQFF. As DNA, the CDR3 is TGTGCCAGCAGCTTAGGCGGGGACTACAGATACAATGAGCAGTTCTTC. The genes are TRBV7-8 and TRBJ2-1, with 7 bases identical to TRBD2. Germline V gene sequence: CDR1 SGHVS, CDR2 FQNEAQ. This CDR3 region has 16 residues. The V gene end was trimmed by 1 base and the J gene end by 4 bases; junction bases not matched to a gene: 7. The full variable domain, its missing parts supplied by reference TRBV7-8 and TRBJ2-1, is GAGVSQSPRYKVAKRGQDVALRCDPISGHVSLFWYQQALGQGPEFLTYFQNEAQLDKSGLPSDRFFAERPEGSVSTLKIQRTQQEDSAVYLCASSLGGDYRYNEQFFGPGTRLTVL.

Ten or more counts support this clonotype. This beta chain was picked up by a library intended for alpha chains and is off target, so its count carries little meaning. J is TRBJ2-2 and V is TRBV27; 8 bases map to TRBD2. Germline trimming cut 4 bases from V and 4 bases from J; bases unmatched to any gene: 5. This CDR3 has 15 amino acids. Germline V lookup: CDR1 MNHEY, CDR2 SMNVEV (reference sequence). The DNA for the CDR3 is TGTGCCAGCAGTTCTAAAGCGGGAGTCACCGGGGAGCTGTTTTTT. It codes for CASSSKAGVTGELFF.

By share, this clonotype ranks as medium-sized (0.01 to 0.1%). The size of this beta chain means little, since it is a stray read in a library made for alpha chains. This sequence joins TRBV29-1 and TRBJ2-7; 8 nucleotides line up with TRBD1. The V gene's germline CDR1 is SQVTM and CDR2 ANQGSEA. The CDR3 is made up of 15 amino acids. With 3 bases clipped from V and 2 bases from J, the junction kept 9 bases outside the gene matches. The CDR3 reads CSVELEGQGTYEQYF. CDR3 in DNA: TGCAGCGTTGAGTTAGAAGGACAGGGTACCTACGAGCAGTACTTC.